This is a list of T cell receptor beta chains from one sample in a study of early T cells in non-severe SARS-CoV-2 infection. TCRdb re-called the 5' RACE reads through MiXCR, storing one row per CDR3 protein. The table shows under 95,000 distinct CDR3 sequences, with approximately 15% occurring only once. The sequenced sample consisted of whole blood. These receptors were obtained from an adult who was a healthcare worker with PCR-confirmed SARS-CoV-2 infection or an uninfected control (not recorded which). Each CDR3 is given with its conserved first and last residue. The D gene is left open where the match is weak. A row's size may be missing; if present it is once, few, many or a size class.

V	D	size	J	DNA	CDR3
TRBV4-3	-	-	TRBJ2-5	TGCGCCAGCAGCCAAGATAGGGGGATTGACCAGCAAGAGACCCAGTACTTC	CASSQDRGIDQQETQYF
TRBV7-9	-	few	TRBJ2-3	TGTGCCAGCACGGAGACAGATACGCAGTATTTT	CASTETDTQYF
TRBV28	-	-	TRBJ1-4	TGTGCCACCGGAGCCGGGACTGCTCGTGAAAAACTGTTTTTT	CATGAGTAREKLFF
TRBV20-1	-	few	TRBJ2-1	TGCAGTGCTGGCCGGGCAGGGGCCCTTTTCAGCTCCTACAATGAGCAGTTCTTC	CSAGRAGALFSSYNEQFF
TRBV29-1	TRBD2	few	TRBJ2-7	TGCAGCGTTGGGGCGGAAGCGGGACGACCCTACGAGCAGTACTTC	CSVGAEAGRPYEQYF
TRBV12-3/TRBV12-4	-	-	TRBJ2-7	TGTGCCAGCAAAAGGACTACAGGCTACGAGCAGTACTTC	CASKRTTGYEQYF
TRBV29-1	-	-	TRBJ2-5	TGCAGCGTTGGAATAGGAGAGACCCAGTACTTC	CSVGIGETQYF
TRBV28	-	-	TRBJ2-7	TGTGCCAGCAGTACCTATCACAGGAGCGGAATAGTGCCCTACGAGCAGTACTTC	CASSTYHRSGIVPYEQYF
TRBV7-2	TRBD1	-	TRBJ2-5	TGTGCCAGCAGACTCGACAGGGGTCGGGAGACCCAGTACTTC	CASRLDRGRETQYF
TRBV20-1	TRBD2	-	TRBJ2-3	TGCAGTGCTATGGGTGGGAGGGAGACAGATACGCAGTATTTT	CSAMGGRETDTQYF
TRBV7-3	-	few	TRBJ2-1	TGTGCCAGCAGCTTAGGTCCTAACGCGAATGAGCAGTTCTTC	CASSLGPNANEQFF
TRBV12-3/TRBV12-4	-	-	TRBJ2-5	TGTGCCAGCAGTTTACCCCTCCCGCGGACCCAGTACTTC	CASSLPLPRTQYF
TRBV6-6	-	-	TRBJ1-5	TGTGCCAGCAGTCAGGACAGCCTCGGTCAGCCCCAGCATTTT	CASSQDSLGQPQHF
TRBV12-3/TRBV12-4	TRBD2	many	TRBJ2-1	TGTGCCAGCAGTTTAGGGACTAGCGGGAGGGGCGATGAGCAGTTCTTC	CASSLGTSGRGDEQFF
TRBV30	-	-	TRBJ1-1	TGTGCCTGGTGGGTGAACACTGAAGCTTTCTTT	CAWWVNTEAFF
TRBV6-2/TRBV6-3	TRBD1	-	TRBJ2-1	TGTGCCAGCAGTCCGCGGACAGGGGGCTTAGGAAATGAGCAGTTCTTC	CASSPRTGGLGNEQFF
TRBV3-1	-	many	TRBJ1-2	TGTGCCAGCAGGCCGGATTCTACCTCAGAATTCTATGGCTACACCTTC	CASRPDSTSEFYGYTF
TRBV29-1	TRBD2	-	TRBJ2-7	TGCAGCGCCGGAATGAGCGGGAGCCTCCCCGAGCAGTACTTC	CSAGMSGSLPEQYF
TRBV20-1	TRBD2	few	TRBJ2-1	TGCAGTGGATGGGCGGGAGGACCTGAGCAGTTCTTC	CSGWAGGPEQFF
TRBV7-2	-	few	TRBJ2-7	TGTGCCAGCAGCTTAGGACAGTACGAGCAGTACTTC	CASSLGQYEQYF
TRBV6-1	-	-	TRBJ2-3	TGTGCCAGCGGCTGGGGGACTAGCACAGATACGCAGTATTTT	CASGWGTSTDTQYF
TRBV11-2	-	-	TRBJ2-1	TGTGCCAGCAGCTTAGAGCGGCCCAATGAGCAGTTCTTC	CASSLERPNEQFF
TRBV4-1	TRBD1	few	TRBJ2-7	TGCGCCAGCAGCCGGGGACAGGGTAGAAGCTCCTACGAGCAGTACTTC	CASSRGQGRSSYEQYF
TRBV2	TRBD2	few	TRBJ2-1	TGTGCCAGCAGTGGTCTAGCGGGGTTCAATGAGCAGTTCTTC	CASSGLAGFNEQFF
TRBV2	TRBD1	few	TRBJ1-5	TGTGCCAGCAGTGGCCAGGGGGCCAATCAGCCCCAGCATTTT	CASSGQGANQPQHF
TRBV5-1	TRBD1	few	TRBJ2-7	TGCGCCAGCAGGCAGGGGGAGTCCTACGAGCAGTACTTC	CASRQGESYEQYF
TRBV18	TRBD1	-	TRBJ2-1	TGTGCCAGCTCACCACCGCCAGGGGGCTTCGGCAATGAGCAGTTCTTC	CASSPPPGGFGNEQFF
TRBV2	TRBD2	-	TRBJ2-7	TGTGCCAGCAGTGATGAGCGGGATGCCGAGCAGTACTTC	CASSDERDAEQYF
TRBV29-1	TRBD1	few	TRBJ2-7	TGCAGCGTTACCAACAGGGGTAGCGAGCAGTACTTC	CSVTNRGSEQYF
TRBV28	TRBD2	-	TRBJ2-1	TGTGCCACCGCTCCGGGACTAGCGGGATATGAGCAGTTCTTC	CATAPGLAGYEQFF
TRBV27	TRBD1	few	TRBJ1-1	TGTGCCAGCAGGGGCAGGGGGCTTTATGCTGAAGCTTTCTTT	CASRGRGLYAEAFF
TRBV12-3/TRBV12-4	-	few	TRBJ2-1	TGTGCCAGCAGTCCCTGCAATGAGCAGTTCTTC	CASSPCNEQFF
TRBV7-3	-	-	TRBJ2-1	TGTGCCAGCAGCCTATCCCTAGGTGAGCAGTTCTTC	CASSLSLGEQFF
TRBV28	-	-	TRBJ2-1	TGTGCCAGCAGTTTGGGCTATGAGCAGTTCTTC	CASSLGYEQFF
TRBV5-1	-	many	TRBJ2-7	TGCGCCAGCAGCTTGGCCAGGAGCTCCTACGAGCAGTACTTC	CASSLARSSYEQYF
TRBV5-6	TRBD1	few	TRBJ2-7	TGTGCCAGCGATAAGACGGGACAGTCCTACGAGCAGTACTTC	CASDKTGQSYEQYF
TRBV7-9	-	many	TRBJ2-3	TGTGCCAGCAGCTTATATGGCGGGAGCACAGATACGCAGTATTTT	CASSLYGGSTDTQYF
TRBV6-5	-	many	TRBJ2-1	TGTGCCAGCAGTTACTCTCCGCAACGAGGCACAGATGAGCAGTTCTTC	CASSYSPQRGTDEQFF
TRBV2	-	many	TRBJ2-7	TGTGCCAGCAGTGGAAGGGACGAGCAGTACTTC	CASSGRDEQYF
TRBV6-1	TRBD2	many	TRBJ2-6	TGTGCCAGCGGACTAGCTCTCTCTGGGGCCAACGTCCTGACTTTC	CASGLALSGANVLTF
TRBV4-1	TRBD1	few	TRBJ2-7	TGCGCCAGCAGCCACCCTTCCGGGACAGGGGGCTACGAGCAGTACTTC	CASSHPSGTGGYEQYF
TRBV28	-	-	TRBJ2-7	TGTGCCAGCAGTCGGGACGACTACGAGCAGTACTTC	CASSRDDYEQYF